Each of the 8 T cell receptor beta chains below was sequenced from the same sample in a study of cytomegalovirus exposure and HLA in healthy donors. Both 60 Vbeta primers and 13 Jbeta primers went into the PCR. The table came from immunoSEQ multiplex PCR; TCRdb's copy has only in-frame clones and leaves some out. The sample has under 150,000 clones; 80% are singletons. The specimen was PBMCs. Receptors originate from a male donor in good health and CMV-seronegative.

V and J are TRBV25-1 and TRBJ2-3; TRBD2 agrees at 13 bases. V was pared by 3 bases and J by 4 bases, with 7 bases of the junction left unmatched. Germline loops: CDR1 MGHDK, CDR2 SYGVNS. This CDR3 is 17 amino acids long. The CDR3 is CASSDRTTSGRSDTQYF. CDR3 nucleotides: TGTGCCAGCAGTGACAGAACGACTAGCGGGAGGTCAGATACGCAGTATTTT. The full variable domain, completed using reference TRBV25-1 and TRBJ2-3, is EADIYQTPRYLVIGTGKKITLECSQTMGHDKMYWYQQDPGMELHLIHYSYGVNSTEKGDLSSESTVSRIRTEHFPLTLESARPSHTSQYLCASSDRTTSGRSDTQYFGPGTRLTVL.

The chain combines TRBV7-3 with TRBJ2-2; 10 nucleotides match TRBD1. Looked up from germline, CDR1 is SGHTA and CDR2 is FQGTGA. V trimming: 5 bases; J trimming: 6 bases; junction bases outside the gene matches: 9. This CDR3 region has 16 residues. The CDR3 sequence is CASSAGTGAGAGELFF. As DNA, the CDR3 is TGTGCCAGCAGCGCCGGGACAGGGGCAGGGGCCGGGGAGCTGTTTTTT.

The chain has TRBV7-2 and TRBJ1-2; the D is unclear. CDR3 length: 13 residues. Germline values: CDR1 SGHTA, CDR2 FQGNSA. Trimming cost V 1 base and J 5 bases, with 8 bases left between them. CDR3 nucleotide sequence: TGTGCCAGCAGCTTAGGAACAGAATATGGCTACACCTTC. Protein: CASSLGTEYGYTF.

V gene TRBV6-5 combines with J gene TRBJ1-2; D is possibly TRBD1 (6 bases). Germline V CDR1 and CDR2: MNHEY, SVGAGI. V lost 4 bases and J 10 bases, leaving 19 bases between the germline ends. The length of the CDR3 is 14 residues. The CDR3: CASSSPTGSKDYTF. The DNA for the CDR3 is TGTGCCAGCAGTTCTCCCACAGGGAGTAAGGACTACACCTTC.

The CDR3 spells CASTPGWVNTEAFF. In DNA form, the CDR3 reads TGTGCCAGCACTCCAGGGTGGGTGAACACTGAAGCTTTCTTT. V usage is TRBV7-9 and J usage is TRBJ1-1, with D perhaps TRBD1 (5 bases). From germline, CDR1 is SEHNR and CDR2 FQNEAQ (reference sequence). The CDR3 extends over 14 amino acids. V dropped 7 bases and J dropped 0 bases, with 12 bases sitting between them.

This chain joins TRBV28 and TRBJ1-2; possible D gene TRBD1, 6 bases. Germline V gene sequence: CDR1 MDHEN, CDR2 SYDVKM. Trimming removed 11 bases from V and 5 bases from J, with 18 bases in between. The CDR3 extends over 13 amino acids. This CDR3 reads CAGAGGASYGYTF. The CDR3 DNA follows: TGTGCCGGGGCGGGGGGGGCGTCTTATGGCTACACCTTC.

This clone was observed once. This chain uses TRBV7-9 with TRBJ2-1; possible D gene TRBD1, 6 bases. Germline V gives CDR1 SEHNR, CDR2 FQNEAQ (reference sequence). This CDR3 has 16 residues. V was cut by 4 bases and J by 0 bases, with 13 bases left in between. The CDR3 coding sequence is TGTGCCAGCAGCTCCCGACAGGAGAGCTCCTACAATGAGCAGTTCTTC. Protein: CASSSRQESSYNEQFF.

The CDR3 is CASSESGRQNRTDTQYF. CDR3 DNA: TGTGCCAGCAGTGAATCGGGGAGGCAGAACCGCACAGATACGCAGTATTTT. The chain uses TRBV25-1 and TRBJ2-3; possible D gene TRBD2, 6 bases. Trimming shortened V by 1 base and J by 1 base, and 15 bases separated the two germline ends. Germline V gene sequence: CDR1 MGHDK, CDR2 SYGVNS. This CDR3 region has 17 residues.